This TCR beta chain was sequenced in a study of blood T cell repertoires in COVID-19. Clones were sequenced by immunoSEQ multiplex PCR, and TCRdb holds only the in-frame ones, with some missing. The sample shows 80,000 to 95,000 clones, around 87% of them seen only once. Germline assignment: CDR1 MNHNS and CDR2 SASEGT. The J segment lost 6 bases and the V segment lost 0 bases, leaving 6 bases of the junction unmatched. The CDR3 is 15 residues long. The chain has TRBV6-1 and TRBJ2-7; 9 bases agree with TRBD1. Source material: peripheral blood. The TCR sequence derives from a human donor in a cohort sampled during active COVID-19. The CDR3 nucleotides read TGTGCCAGCAGTGAAGCGCTCGGGACAGGGAGCGAGCAGTACTTC. This encodes CASSEALGTGSEQYF.